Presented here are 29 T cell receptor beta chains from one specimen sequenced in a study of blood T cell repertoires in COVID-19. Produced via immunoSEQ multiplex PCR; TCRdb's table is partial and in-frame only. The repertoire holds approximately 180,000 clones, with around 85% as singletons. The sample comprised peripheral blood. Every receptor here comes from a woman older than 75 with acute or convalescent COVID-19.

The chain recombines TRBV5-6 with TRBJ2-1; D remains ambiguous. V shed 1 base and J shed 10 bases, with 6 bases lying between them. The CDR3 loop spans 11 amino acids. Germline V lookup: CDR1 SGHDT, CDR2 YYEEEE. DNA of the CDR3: TGTGCCAGCAGCTTGTTCGGGGAGCAGTTCTTC. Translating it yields CASSLFGEQFF.

The CDR3 reads CASSERGLAQLDTQYF. The DNA for the CDR3 is TGTGCCAGCAGTGAAAGGGGACTAGCGCAATTGGATACGCAGTATTTT. This chain uses TRBV6-1 with TRBJ2-3; 10 bases agree with TRBD2. The CDR3 loop spans 16 amino acids. The ends lost 2 bases at V and 6 bases at J; junction bases unmatched: 8. From germline, CDR1 is MNHNS and CDR2 SASEGT.

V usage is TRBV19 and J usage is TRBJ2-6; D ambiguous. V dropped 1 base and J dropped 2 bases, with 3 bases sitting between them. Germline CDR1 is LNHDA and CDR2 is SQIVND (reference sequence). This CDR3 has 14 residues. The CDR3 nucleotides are TGTGCCAGTAGTATAGGGCCTGGGGCCAACGTCCTGACTTTC. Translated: CASSIGPGANVLTF.

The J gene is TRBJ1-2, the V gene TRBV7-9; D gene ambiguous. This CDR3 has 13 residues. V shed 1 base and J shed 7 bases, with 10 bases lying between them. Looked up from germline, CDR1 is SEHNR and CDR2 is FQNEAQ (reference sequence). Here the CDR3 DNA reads TGTGCCAGCAGCTTAGTACAGCTTGGTGGCTACACCTTC. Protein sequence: CASSLVQLGGYTF.

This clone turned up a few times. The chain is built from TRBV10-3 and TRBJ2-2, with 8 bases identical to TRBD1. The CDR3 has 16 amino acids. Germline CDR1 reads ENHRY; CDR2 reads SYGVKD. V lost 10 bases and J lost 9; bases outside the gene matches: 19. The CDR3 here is CATHPGQGTGNRELFF. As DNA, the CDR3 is TGTGCCACCCACCCCGGACAGGGCACCGGTAATCGGGAGCTGTTTTTT.

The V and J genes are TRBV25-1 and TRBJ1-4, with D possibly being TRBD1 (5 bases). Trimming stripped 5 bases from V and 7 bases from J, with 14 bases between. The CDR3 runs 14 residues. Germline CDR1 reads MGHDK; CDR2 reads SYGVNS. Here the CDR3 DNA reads TGTGCCAGCAGTCCTGACTGGAGGGGTGAAAAACTGTTTTTT. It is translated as CASSPDWRGEKLFF.

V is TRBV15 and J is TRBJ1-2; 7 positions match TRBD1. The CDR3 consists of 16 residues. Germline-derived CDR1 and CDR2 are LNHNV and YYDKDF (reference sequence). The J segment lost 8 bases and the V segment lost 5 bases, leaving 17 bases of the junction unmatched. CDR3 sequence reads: CATSPRRNREGGGYTF. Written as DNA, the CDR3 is TGTGCCACCAGCCCGAGAAGGAACAGGGAAGGGGGCGGCTACACCTTC. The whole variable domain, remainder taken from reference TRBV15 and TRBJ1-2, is DAMVIQNPRYQVTQFGKPVTLSCSQTLNHNVMYWYQQKSSQAPKLLFHYYDKDFNNEADTPDNFQSRRPNTSFCFLDIRSPGLGDTAMYLCATSPRRNREGGGYTFGSGTRLTVV.

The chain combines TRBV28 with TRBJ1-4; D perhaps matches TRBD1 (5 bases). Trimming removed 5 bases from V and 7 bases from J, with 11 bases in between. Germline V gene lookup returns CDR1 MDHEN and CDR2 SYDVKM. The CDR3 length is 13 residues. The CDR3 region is CASSQPGVEKLFF. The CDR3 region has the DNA TGTGCCAGCAGTCAGCCGGGGGTTGAAAAACTGTTTTTT.

The CDR3 sequence: CASTLPGLAAGELFF. CDR3 in DNA: TGCGCCAGCACCCTCCCTGGACTAGCCGCCGGGGAGCTGTTTTTT. J is TRBJ2-2 and V is TRBV10-1, with TRBD2 identical over 8 bases. The CDR3 length is 15 residues. V shed 7 bases, J shed 6 bases, and the junction held 10 bases outside the gene matches. The germline V gene encodes CDR1 WNHNN and CDR2 SYGVQD (reference sequence).

CDR3 sequence: CASSEGWAGEQFF. Written as DNA, the CDR3 is TGTGCCAGCAGTGAAGGCTGGGCTGGTGAGCAGTTCTTC. The chain carries TRBV6-1 and TRBJ2-1; D remains ambiguous. V lost 1 base to trimming and J lost 9 bases, with 10 bases between them. CDR1 is MNHNS and CDR2 is SASEGT in the germline V gene. This CDR3 region has 13 residues.

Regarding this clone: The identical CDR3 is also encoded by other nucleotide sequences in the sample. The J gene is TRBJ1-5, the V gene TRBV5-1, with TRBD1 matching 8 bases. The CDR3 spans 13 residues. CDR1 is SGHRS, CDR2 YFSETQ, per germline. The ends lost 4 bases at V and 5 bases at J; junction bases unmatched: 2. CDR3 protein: CASSPTGDQPQHF. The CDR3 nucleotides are TGCGCCAGCAGCCCGACAGGGGATCAGCCCCAGCATTTT.

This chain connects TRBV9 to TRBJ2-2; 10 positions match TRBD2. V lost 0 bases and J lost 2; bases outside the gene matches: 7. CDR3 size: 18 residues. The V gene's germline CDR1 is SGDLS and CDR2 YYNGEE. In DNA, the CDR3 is TGTGCCAGCAGCGTAGGGGCTAGCGGGAGACCTAACACCGGGGAGCTGTTTTTT. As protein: CASSVGASGRPNTGELFF.

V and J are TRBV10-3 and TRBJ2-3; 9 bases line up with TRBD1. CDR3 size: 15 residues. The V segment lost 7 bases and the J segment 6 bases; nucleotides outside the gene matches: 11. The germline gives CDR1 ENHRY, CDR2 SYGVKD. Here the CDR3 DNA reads TGTGCCATCAACCCCGGGACAGGGTCTACGGATACGCAGTATTTT. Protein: CAINPGTGSTDTQYF.

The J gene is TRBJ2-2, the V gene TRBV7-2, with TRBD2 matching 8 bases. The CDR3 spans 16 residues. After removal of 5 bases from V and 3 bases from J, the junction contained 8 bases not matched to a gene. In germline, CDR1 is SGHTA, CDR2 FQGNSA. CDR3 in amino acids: CASSQPGGSDTGELFF. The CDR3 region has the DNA TGTGCCAGCAGCCAGCCGGGGGGGAGCGACACCGGGGAGCTGTTTTTT.

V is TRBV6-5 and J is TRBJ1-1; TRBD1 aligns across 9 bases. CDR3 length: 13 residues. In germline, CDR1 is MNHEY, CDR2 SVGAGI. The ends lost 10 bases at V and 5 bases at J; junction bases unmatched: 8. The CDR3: CATGQGRLTEAFF. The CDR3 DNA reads TGTGCCACCGGACAGGGGCGATTGACTGAAGCTTTCTTT.

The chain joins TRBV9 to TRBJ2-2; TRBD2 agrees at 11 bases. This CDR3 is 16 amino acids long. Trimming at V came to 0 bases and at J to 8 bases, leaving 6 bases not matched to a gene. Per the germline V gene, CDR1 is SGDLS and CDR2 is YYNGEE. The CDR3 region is CASSVALAGEEGELFF. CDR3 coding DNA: TGTGCCAGCAGCGTAGCACTAGCGGGGGAGGAGGGGGAGCTGTTTTTT.

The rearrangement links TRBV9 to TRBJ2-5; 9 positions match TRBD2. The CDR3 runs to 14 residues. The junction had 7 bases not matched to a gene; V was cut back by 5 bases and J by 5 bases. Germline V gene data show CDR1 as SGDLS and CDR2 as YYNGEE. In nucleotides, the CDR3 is TGTGCCAGCAGTAACGGCGGGGGGGCGGAGACCCAGTACTTC. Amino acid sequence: CASSNGGGAETQYF.

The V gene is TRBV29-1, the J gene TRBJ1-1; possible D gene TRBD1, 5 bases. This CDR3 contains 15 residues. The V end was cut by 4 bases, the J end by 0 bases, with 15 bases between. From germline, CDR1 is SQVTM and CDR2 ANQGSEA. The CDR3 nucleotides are TGCAGCGTTGGCCGGGGGTCCGTAATGAACACTGAAGCTTTCTTT. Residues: CSVGRGSVMNTEAFF. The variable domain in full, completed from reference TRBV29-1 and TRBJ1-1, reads SAVISQKPSRDICQRGTSLTIQCQVDSQVTMMFWYRQQPGQSLTLIATANQGSEATYESGFVIDKFPISRPNLTFSTLTVSNMSPEDSSIYLCSVGRGSVMNTEAFFGQGTRLTVV.

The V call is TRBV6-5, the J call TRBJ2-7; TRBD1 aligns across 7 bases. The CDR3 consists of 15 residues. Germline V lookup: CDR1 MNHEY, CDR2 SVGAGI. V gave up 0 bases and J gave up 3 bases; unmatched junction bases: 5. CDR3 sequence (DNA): TGTGCCAGCAGTTACTCGAGCAGGGGGATCTACGAGCAGTACTTC. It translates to CASSYSSRGIYEQYF.

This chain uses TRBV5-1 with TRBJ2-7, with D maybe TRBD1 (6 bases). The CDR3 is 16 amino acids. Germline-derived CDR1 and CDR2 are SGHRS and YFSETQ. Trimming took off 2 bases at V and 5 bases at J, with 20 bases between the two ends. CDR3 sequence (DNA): TGCGCCAGCAGCTTTAGGGGGACCCCTGTACCCGACGAGCAGTACTTC. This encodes CASSFRGTPVPDEQYF.

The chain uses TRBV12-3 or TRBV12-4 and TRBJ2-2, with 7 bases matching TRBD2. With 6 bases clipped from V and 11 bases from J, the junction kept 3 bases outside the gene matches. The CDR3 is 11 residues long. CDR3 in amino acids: CASRSGKELFF. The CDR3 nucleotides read TGTGCCAGCAGGAGCGGGAAAGAGCTGTTTTTT.

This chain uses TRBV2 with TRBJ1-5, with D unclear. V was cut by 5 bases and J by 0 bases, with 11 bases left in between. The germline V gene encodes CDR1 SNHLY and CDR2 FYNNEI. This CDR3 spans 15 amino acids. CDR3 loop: CASSPQSRSNQPQHF. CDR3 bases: TGTGCCAGCAGTCCACAGTCTCGTAGCAATCAGCCCCAGCATTTT.

As DNA, the CDR3 is TGCGCCAGCAGCCAAGAAGGAGGAGGGGGCGCAGCCACAGATACGCAGTATTTT. Protein product: CASSQEGGGGAATDTQYF. The chain links TRBV4-3 to TRBJ2-3; a weak D match, TRBD1 (7 bases). The germline CDR1 and CDR2 sequences are LGHNA and YSLEER. Trimming stripped 0 bases from V and 2 bases from J, with 18 bases between. The CDR3 sequence is 18 residues long.

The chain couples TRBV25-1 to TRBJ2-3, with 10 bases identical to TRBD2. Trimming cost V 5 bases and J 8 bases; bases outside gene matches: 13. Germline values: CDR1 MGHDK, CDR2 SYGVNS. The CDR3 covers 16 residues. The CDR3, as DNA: TGTGCCAGCAGTTCCAGCCCGAGCGGGGGGGCCGCTACGCAGTATTTT. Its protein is CASSSSPSGGAATQYF.

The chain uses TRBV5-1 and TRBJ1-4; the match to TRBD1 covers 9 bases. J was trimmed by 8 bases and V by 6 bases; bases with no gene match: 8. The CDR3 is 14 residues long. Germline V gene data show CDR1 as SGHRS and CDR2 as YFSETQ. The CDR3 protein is CASNLGQGREKLFF. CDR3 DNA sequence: TGCGCCAGCAACTTAGGACAGGGGAGGGAAAAACTGTTTTTT. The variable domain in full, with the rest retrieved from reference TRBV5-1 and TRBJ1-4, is KAGVTQTPRYLIKTRGQQVTLSCSPISGHRSVSWYQQTPGQGLQFLFEYFSETQRNKGNFPGRFSGRQFSNSRSEMNVSTLELGDSALYLCASNLGQGREKLFFGSGTQLSVL.

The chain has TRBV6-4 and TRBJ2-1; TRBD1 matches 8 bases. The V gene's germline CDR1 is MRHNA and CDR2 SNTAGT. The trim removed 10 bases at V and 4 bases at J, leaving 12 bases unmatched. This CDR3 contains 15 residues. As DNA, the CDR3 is TGTGCCACCAGCCCCGGGACAGGCAAGTACAATGAGCAGTTCTTC. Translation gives CATSPGTGKYNEQFF.

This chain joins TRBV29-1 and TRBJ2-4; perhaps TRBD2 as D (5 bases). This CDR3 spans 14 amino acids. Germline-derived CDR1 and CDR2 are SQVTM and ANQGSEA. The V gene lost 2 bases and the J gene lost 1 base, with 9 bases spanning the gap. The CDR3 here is CSVEIGVAKNIQYF. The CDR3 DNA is TGCAGCGTTGAAATCGGGGTCGCCAAAAACATTCAGTACTTC.

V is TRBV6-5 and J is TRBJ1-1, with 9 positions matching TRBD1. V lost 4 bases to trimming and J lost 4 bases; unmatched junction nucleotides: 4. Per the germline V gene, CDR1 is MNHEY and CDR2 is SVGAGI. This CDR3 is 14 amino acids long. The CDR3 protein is CASSFEQGATEAFF. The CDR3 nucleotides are TGTGCCAGCAGTTTTGAACAGGGGGCCACTGAAGCTTTCTTT.

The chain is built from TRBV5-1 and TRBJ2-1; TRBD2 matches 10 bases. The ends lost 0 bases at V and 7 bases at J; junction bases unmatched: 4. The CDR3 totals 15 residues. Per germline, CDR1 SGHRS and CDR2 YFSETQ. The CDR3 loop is CASSLGLAGGNEQFF. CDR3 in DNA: TGCGCCAGCAGCTTGGGACTAGCGGGTGGGAATGAGCAGTTCTTC.